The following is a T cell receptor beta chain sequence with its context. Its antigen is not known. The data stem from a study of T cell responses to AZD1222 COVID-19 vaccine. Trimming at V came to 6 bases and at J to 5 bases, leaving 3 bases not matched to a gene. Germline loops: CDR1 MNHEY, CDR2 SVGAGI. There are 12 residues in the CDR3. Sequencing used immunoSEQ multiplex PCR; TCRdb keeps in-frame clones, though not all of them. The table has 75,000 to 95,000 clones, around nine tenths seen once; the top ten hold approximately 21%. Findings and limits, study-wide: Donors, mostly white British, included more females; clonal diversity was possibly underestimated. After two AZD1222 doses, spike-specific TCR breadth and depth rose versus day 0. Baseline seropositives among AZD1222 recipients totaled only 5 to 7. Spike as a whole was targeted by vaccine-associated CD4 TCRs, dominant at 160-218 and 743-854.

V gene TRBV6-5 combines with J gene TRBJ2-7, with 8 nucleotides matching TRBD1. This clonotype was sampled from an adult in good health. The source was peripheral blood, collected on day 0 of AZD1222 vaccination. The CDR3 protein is CASSPTGDEQYF. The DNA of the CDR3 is TGTGCCAGCAGCCCGACAGGGGACGAGCAGTACTTC.